A single sample gave rise to the 26 T cell receptor beta chains below, sequenced in a study of T cell clusters in autoimmune cytopenias. TRB was amplified from roughly 270 ng of peripheral blood genomic DNA per sample. Multiplex touch-down PCR amplified TRB using TRB-A and TRB-B pools in one tube. TCRdb reanalyzed the multiplex PCR reads, giving one entry per CDR3 protein sequence and no DNA. The sample yields about 3,100 distinct CDR3 sequences, of which the top ten take up more than 15%. Material for sequencing was peripheral blood. The receptors shown here come from a human donor with an autoimmune cytopenia or autoimmune hepatitis (not recorded which).

The chain recombines TRBV18 with TRBJ1-1. Germline lookup yields CDR1 KGHSH and CDR2 LQKENI. The CDR3 covers 12 residues. CDR3: CASSPENTEAFF. Looking up the rest from reference TRBV18 and TRBJ1-1 gives the full variable domain: NAGVMQNPRHLVRRRGQEARLRCSPMKGHSHVYWYRQLPEEGLKFMVYLQKENIIDESGMPKERFSAEFPKEGPSILRIQQVVRGDSAAYFCASSPENTEAFFGQGTRLTVV.

The chain combines TRBV6-4 with TRBJ1-6. CDR1 is MRHNA, CDR2 SNTAGT, per germline. CDR3 size: 14 residues. The CDR3 spells CASSWSSYNSPLHF.

Frequency places this clonotype as medium-sized. This sequence joins TRBV30 and TRBJ1-1; without DNA, the TCRdb call of TRBD1 cannot be checked. The V gene's germline CDR1 is GTSNPN and CDR2 SVGIG (reference sequence). CDR3 size: 14 residues. The CDR3 loop is CAWSVGGGLTEAFF.

Its frequency marks this clonotype as medium-sized. This chain links TRBV6-2 or TRBV6-3 with TRBJ1-2; TCRdb's assignment of TRBD1 cannot be checked, as there is no DNA. Germline V CDR1 and CDR2: MNHEY, SVGEGT. The CDR3 has 18 residues. The CDR3 loop is CARARPRGRGRGDYGYTF.

The J gene is TRBJ2-1, the V gene TRBV30; TCRdb gives TRBD1 as the D gene, but with no DNA this cannot be confirmed. The CDR3 has 15 residues. The V gene's germline CDR1 is GTSNPN and CDR2 SVGIG (reference sequence). The CDR3 is CAWSVGAVPYNEQFF. The full variable domain, with the rest looked up from reference TRBV30 and TRBJ2-1, is SQTIHQWPATLVQPVGSPLSLECTVEGTSNPNLYWYRQAAGRGLQLLFYSVGIGQISSEVPQNLSASRPQDRQFILSSKKLLLSDSGFYLCAWSVGAVPYNEQFFGPGTRLTVL.

By frequency, this clonotype registers medium-sized. The chain joins TRBV19 to TRBJ1-2. CDR1 LNHDA and CDR2 SQIVND come from the germline V gene (reference sequence). The CDR3 extends over 14 amino acids. CDR3 in amino acids: CASSIGGKFYGYTF.

This clonotype registers medium-sized (0.01 to 0.1%) by frequency. The J gene is TRBJ2-3, the V gene TRBV29-1; TCRdb gives TRBD1 as the D gene, but with no DNA this cannot be confirmed. CDR1 and CDR2 (germline): SQVTM, ANQGSEA. This CDR3 is built from 16 residues. CDR3: CSGTGTGGGGTDTQYF.

By frequency, this clonotype registers medium-sized (0.01 to 0.1%). This chain connects TRBV6-6 to TRBJ2-7; TCRdb outputs TRBD2, but without DNA this stays unchecked. This CDR3 is 11 amino acids long. CDR1 is MNHNY, CDR2 SVGAGI, per germline (reference sequence). The CDR3 reads CASGQAGEQYF.

Frequency places this clonotype as medium-sized. The chain links TRBV27 to TRBJ2-3; TCRdb outputs TRBD1, but without DNA this stays unchecked. CDR1 is MNHEY and CDR2 is SMNVEV in the germline V gene (reference sequence). The CDR3 sequence is 12 residues long. The CDR3 reads CASSPGADTQYF.

The chain recombines TRBV6-2 or TRBV6-3 with TRBJ1-1; the D call from TCRdb, TRBD1, cannot be confirmed without DNA. This CDR3 comprises 14 residues. Germline-derived CDR1 and CDR2 are MNHEY and SVGEGT. CDR3 residues: CASSPPGGGTEAFF.

This clonotype is labeled medium-sized based on frequency. The chain uses TRBV12-3 or TRBV12-4 and TRBJ1-4; without DNA, the TCRdb call of TRBD1 cannot be checked. This CDR3 spans 17 amino acids. CDR3: CASSLDRGMVYGEKLFF.

Its frequency marks this clonotype as large. V is TRBV6-6 and J is TRBJ2-5; the D call of TRBD1 rests on TCRdb alone, since no DNA is present to check it. The CDR3 spans 13 residues. Germline V gene lookup returns CDR1 MNHNY and CDR2 SVGAGI (reference sequence). The CDR3 here is CASSWRGPETQYF.

Its frequency marks this clonotype as medium-sized. This rearrangement joins TRBV5-6 to TRBJ2-3. The CDR3 is made up of 13 amino acids. Germline lookup yields CDR1 SGHDT and CDR2 YYEEEE. CDR3 sequence: CASSSRLVDTQYF.

The chain has TRBV9 and TRBJ1-2; no DNA is available, so the TRBD1 call from TCRdb remains unchecked. Germline CDR1 and CDR2: SGDLS and YYNGEE. This CDR3 spans 14 amino acids. This chain's CDR3 is CASSVAGQDYGYTF. Based on the CDR3 plus reference TRBV9 and TRBJ1-2, the full variable domain is DSGVTQTPKHLITATGQRVTLRCSPRSGDLSVYWYQQSLDQGLQFLIQYYNGEERAKGNILERFSAQQFPDLHSELNLSSLELGDSALYFCASSVAGQDYGYTFGSGTRLTVV.

This clonotype registers medium-sized by frequency. The rearrangement joins TRBV19 to TRBJ1-1; TCRdb reports TRBD1, a call that lacks DNA to check it against. Germline loops: CDR1 LNHDA, CDR2 SQIVND (reference sequence). The CDR3 is 15 residues long. The CDR3 protein is CASSIASGASTEAFF. The full variable domain, its missing parts supplied by reference TRBV19 and TRBJ1-1, is DGGITQSPKYLFRKEGQNVTLSCEQNLNHDAMYWYRQDPGQGLRLIYYSQIVNDFQKGDIAEGYSVSREKKESFPLTVTSAQKNPTAFYLCASSIASGASTEAFFGQGTRLTVV.

According to its frequency, this clonotype is medium-sized. The rearrangement links TRBV7-2 to TRBJ2-3; absent DNA, TCRdb's TRBD1 call cannot be checked. The CDR3 covers 15 residues. Germline CDR1 is SGHTA and CDR2 is FQGNSA. The CDR3 sequence: CASSLVAGSTDTQYF.

By frequency, this clonotype is medium-sized (0.01 to 0.1%). The chain recombines TRBV19 with TRBJ1-5. CDR3 length equals 14 residues. Germline loops: CDR1 LNHDA, CDR2 SQIVND (reference sequence). The CDR3 here is CASSEDGYNQPQHF.

This clonotype is labeled medium-sized based on frequency. V usage is TRBV19 and J usage is TRBJ2-2; TCRdb picks TRBD2, but there is no DNA to check that call. The germline V gene encodes CDR1 LNHDA and CDR2 SQIVND (reference sequence). CDR3 length: 16 residues. CDR3 loop: CASSIRRGVNTGELFF. Drawing the rest from reference TRBV19 and TRBJ2-2, the complete variable domain is DGGITQSPKYLFRKEGQNVTLSCEQNLNHDAMYWYRQDPGQGLRLIYYSQIVNDFQKGDIAEGYSVSREKKESFPLTVTSAQKNPTAFYLCASSIRRGVNTGELFFGEGSRLTVL.

The chain is built from TRBV2 and TRBJ2-1; the D gene TCRdb calls, TRBD1, cannot be checked with no DNA. The CDR3 totals 14 residues. From germline, CDR1 is SNHLY and CDR2 FYNNEI. The CDR3 reads CASSEGTGSNEQFF.

Measured by frequency, this clonotype is medium-sized. The chain recombines TRBV5-3 with TRBJ2-1; TCRdb outputs TRBD2, but without DNA this stays unchecked. TRBV5-3 is annotated as an ORF whose role is uncertain. The CDR3 is made up of 13 amino acids. The CDR3 reads CARSALGSHEQFF.

By frequency, this clonotype is medium-sized. V usage is TRBV19 and J usage is TRBJ1-5; TCRdb picks TRBD1, but there is no DNA to check that call. CDR3 size: 15 residues. Germline-derived CDR1 and CDR2 are LNHDA and SQIVND (reference sequence). CDR3 loop: CASSIGRTVGQPQHF. Supplemented by reference TRBV19 and TRBJ1-5, the full variable domain reads DGGITQSPKYLFRKEGQNVTLSCEQNLNHDAMYWYRQDPGQGLRLIYYSQIVNDFQKGDIAEGYSVSREKKESFPLTVTSAQKNPTAFYLCASSIGRTVGQPQHFGDGTRLSIL.

CDR3 residues: CSARDWDRDYGYTF. The chain uses TRBV20-1 and TRBJ1-2; TCRdb indicates TRBD1, and absent DNA this call remains unverified. There are 14 residues in the CDR3. From germline, CDR1 is DFQATT and CDR2 SNEGSKA (reference sequence).

This clonotype is deemed medium-sized by its frequency. The genes are TRBV6-5 and TRBJ2-6; the TCRdb call, TRBD2, lacks DNA for checking. The CDR3 contains 18 residues. CDR1 is MNHEY, CDR2 SVGAGI, per germline. The chain's CDR3 is CASSYIIGRVSGANVLTF.

The chain is built from TRBV6-5 and TRBJ2-4; TCRdb's D call of TRBD1 is untestable without DNA. The CDR3 is made up of 16 amino acids. Germline CDR1 is MNHEY and CDR2 is SVGAGI. The CDR3: CASSYPGQPVVGFQYF.

Its frequency marks this clonotype as medium-sized. V and J are TRBV18 and TRBJ1-2. The CDR3 is 13 amino acids. The germline gives CDR1 KGHSH, CDR2 LQKENI. This chain's CDR3 is CASSPDPLYGYTF.

The J gene is TRBJ2-3, the V gene TRBV11-2. This CDR3 is 17 amino acids long. The germline gives CDR1 SGHAT, CDR2 FQNNGV. The CDR3 loop is CASSLGVFGSGTDTQYF.